This TCR beta chain came from a study of blood T cell repertoires in COVID-19. Per the study methods: Amplification from reference gene primers served as the basis for estimated nucleated cell counts. Only in-frame clones appear in the TCRdb table, and some are missing; sequencing was by immunoSEQ multiplex PCR. For V, J and clone size, that table is used; D and trimming come from the DNA. The repertoire holds approximately 220,000 clones, with about four fifths as singletons. The V gene's germline CDR1 is SGDLS and CDR2 YYNGEE. The CDR3 covers 14 residues. V shed 4 bases and J shed 4 bases, with 11 bases lying between them.

Material for sequencing was peripheral blood. The chain has TRBV9 and TRBJ2-2, with D possibly TRBD2 on 5 matching bases. This receptor was taken from an older woman with acute or convalescent COVID-19. CDR3: CASSQTGSTGELFF. The CDR3 DNA follows: TGTGCCAGCAGCCAGACGGGGTCCACCGGGGAGCTGTTTTTT.